The 27 T cell receptor beta chains reported below all come from one sample, sequenced in a study of CD8 T cells in ankylosing spondylitis. TCRdb called the 5' RACE reads again in MiXCR, with one record for every CDR3 protein. This sample has around 210,000 distinct CDR3 sequences; 8% to 10% occur once, and the top ten carry 4% to 5%. The source material was blood, either unsorted or a sorted T cell fraction (not recorded which). The receptors shown here come from a female donor with ankylosing spondylitis or in good health (not recorded which).

The V call is TRBV20-1, the J call TRBJ2-1; 13 nucleotides align to TRBD2. The V gene's germline CDR1 is DFQATT and CDR2 SNEGSKA (reference sequence). CDR3 length: 20 residues. Unmatched junction bases numbered 15, after V lost 3 bases and J lost 1 base. This chain's CDR3 is CSASDPGTSGDLDSYNEQFF. In DNA, the CDR3 is TGCAGTGCTAGTGACCCCGGGACTAGCGGGGACCTCGATTCCTACAATGAGCAGTTCTTC.

This clonotype was seen at least ten times. The J gene is TRBJ1-2, the V gene TRBV12-3 or TRBV12-4; D remains ambiguous. The V gene lost 8 bases and the J gene lost 7 bases, with 11 bases spanning the gap. The length of the CDR3 is 11 residues. The CDR3 DNA sequence: TGTGCCAGCGCAAAGGAAGTTGGCTACACCTTC. It specifies CASAKEVGYTF.

In the case of this clonotype: This could be a read error, since a much larger clone is one nucleotide away. This chain links TRBV12-3 or TRBV12-4 with TRBJ1-2, with 8 bases lining up with TRBD1. CDR3 length equals 15 residues. V lost 8 bases, J lost 8 bases, and 16 bases stayed unmatched. As DNA, the CDR3 is TGTGCCAGCGGTACTTCGGGCAGGGGGCTAGGGGGCTACACCTTC. Translated, it gives CASGTSGRGLGGYTF.

This clonotype was counted ten times or more. The chain recombines TRBV11-2 with TRBJ1-1; tentative D call: TRBD1 (6 bases). Deletions cut 6 bases from V and 5 bases from J, with 16 bases between. Germline-derived CDR1 and CDR2 are SGHAT and FQNNGV. CDR3 length: 14 amino acids. CDR3 region: CASRPGQFRTEAFF. CDR3 in DNA: TGTGCCAGCAGACCGGGACAATTTAGGACTGAAGCTTTCTTT. The full variable domain, rest sourced from reference TRBV11-2 and TRBJ1-1, is EAGVAQSPRYKIIEKRQSVAFWCNPISGHATLYWYQQILGQGPKLLIQFQNNGVVDDSQLPKDRFSAERLKGVDSTLKIQPAKLEDSAVYLCASRPGQFRTEAFFGQGTRLTVV.

Many counts were recorded for this clonotype. The rearrangement links TRBV20-1 to TRBJ2-1; 11 nucleotides align to TRBD2. The ends lost 4 bases at V and 7 bases at J; junction bases unmatched: 9. The CDR3 has 15 residues. Germline V gene data show CDR1 as DFQATT and CDR2 as SNEGSKA (reference sequence). DNA for the CDR3: TGCAGTGCTACGAAGCTAGCGGGAGGTTTAAATGAGCAGTTCTTC. Translating gives CSATKLAGGLNEQFF.

This clonotype was seen many times. The J gene is TRBJ2-2, the V gene TRBV20-1, with D possibly being TRBD2 (5 bases). The CDR3 extends over 13 amino acids. CDR1 is DFQATT and CDR2 is SNEGSKA in the germline V gene (reference sequence). The V end was cut by 5 bases, the J end by 5 bases, with 12 bases between. This CDR3 reads CSALLDLTGELFF. The CDR3 DNA reads TGCAGTGCTCTACTGGACTTGACCGGGGAGCTGTTTTTT.

V usage is TRBV12-3 or TRBV12-4 and J usage is TRBJ1-2; 8 bases match TRBD1. V shed 8 bases, J shed 4 bases, and the junction held 9 bases outside the gene matches. CDR3 length: 14 amino acids. The CDR3 nucleotides are TGTGCCAGCGGGGTGACAGGGGCTCTCTATGGCTACACCTTC. This encodes CASGVTGALYGYTF.

This rearrangement joins TRBV7-9 to TRBJ2-1; TRBD1 or TRBD2 may be the D gene (5 bases each). CDR3 length: 17 amino acids. CDR1 and CDR2 from the germline V gene are SEHNR and FQNEAQ (reference sequence). Trimming shortened V by 5 bases and J by 3 bases, and 20 bases separated the two germline ends. Here the CDR3 reads CASSRSAGSVYYNEQFF. CDR3 sequence (DNA): TGTGCCAGCAGCCGCTCCGCAGGGAGCGTGTACTACAATGAGCAGTTCTTC. The whole variable domain, remainder taken from reference TRBV7-9 and TRBJ2-1, is DTGVSQNPRHKITKRGQNVTFRCDPISEHNRLYWYRQTLGQGPEFLTYFQNEAQLEKSRLLSDRFSAERPKGSFSTLEIQRTEQGDSAMYLCASSRSAGSVYYNEQFFGPGTRLTVL.

This clonotype was observed many times. V and J are TRBV28 and TRBJ2-1; the match to TRBD2 covers 9 bases. CDR3 size: 16 residues. Per germline, CDR1 MDHEN and CDR2 SYDVKM. V shed 5 bases, J shed 2 bases, and the junction held 7 bases outside the gene matches. The CDR3 sequence is CASSRRLAEAYNEQFF. CDR3 bases: TGTGCCAGCAGTCGCCGACTAGCGGAGGCCTACAATGAGCAGTTCTTC.

This clonotype occurred many times. The CDR3 sequence: CSAKSGPGELFF. CDR3 DNA sequence: TGCAGTGCTAAGTCGGGGCCCGGGGAGCTGTTTTTT. This rearrangement joins TRBV20-1 to TRBJ2-2; TRBD1 or TRBD2 may be the D gene (5 bases each). The CDR3 covers 12 residues. V lost 4 bases to trimming and J lost 6 bases, with 9 bases between them. Germline V gene data show CDR1 as DFQATT and CDR2 as SNEGSKA (reference sequence).

This clonotype was found many times. The J gene is TRBJ1-1, the V gene TRBV10-2; a weak D match, TRBD1 (6 bases). The CDR3 runs to 14 residues. In germline, CDR1 is WSHSY, CDR2 SAAADI. V lost 6 bases, J lost 1 base, and 12 bases lay in between. As DNA, the CDR3 is TGCGCCAGCAGGACTGGGGGGGCGAACACTGAAGCTTTCTTT. Translated, it gives CASRTGGANTEAFF.

This clonotype was seen repeatedly, ten times or more. The CDR3 protein is CSVDRPNTEAFF. The CDR3 coding sequence is TGCAGCGTTGACAGGCCGAACACTGAAGCTTTCTTT. The chain links TRBV29-1 to TRBJ1-1; D is uncertain. The germline V gene encodes CDR1 SQVTM and CDR2 ANQGSEA. Between the trimmed V and J ends, which lost 3 bases and 1 base, there was a span of 6 bases. The CDR3 has 12 residues.

This clonotype appeared many times. The chain carries TRBV20-1 and TRBJ2-7; 8 bases are shared with TRBD2. The CDR3 spans 13 residues. Trimming took 6 bases from V and 3 from J; bases not matched to a gene: 7. Germline V lookup: CDR1 DFQATT, CDR2 SNEGSKA (reference sequence). CDR3 nucleotides: TGCAGTGCAGGAGGACTAGCTAACTACGAGCAGTACTTC. It encodes CSAGGLANYEQYF.

This clonotype occurred many times. The chain's CDR3 is CSAGGGTHYGYTF. The CDR3 bases are TGCAGTGCTGGCGGGGGAACCCACTATGGCTACACCTTC. This chain uses TRBV20-1 with TRBJ1-2, with D possibly TRBD1 on 5 matching bases. The CDR3 is made up of 13 amino acids. Trimming shortened V by 5 bases and J by 3 bases, and 13 bases separated the two germline ends. CDR1 is DFQATT and CDR2 is SNEGSKA in the germline V gene (reference sequence).

This clonotype was seen repeatedly, ten times or more. V usage is TRBV3-1 and J usage is TRBJ1-2; TRBD1 matches at 8 bases. This CDR3 contains 15 residues. CDR1 and CDR2 from the germline V gene are LGHDT and YNNKEL (reference sequence). Unmatched junction bases numbered 4, after V lost 1 base and J lost 3 bases. The CDR3 protein is CASSQGQGSYYGYTF. CDR3 coding DNA: TGTGCCAGCAGCCAAGGACAGGGGTCCTACTATGGCTACACCTTC.

The rearrangement joins TRBV6-5 to TRBJ1-2, with 10 nucleotides matching TRBD1. The CDR3 length is 14 residues. Germline CDR1 and CDR2: MNHEY and SVGAGI. After removal of 4 bases from V and 4 bases from J, the junction contained 3 bases not matched to a gene. This CDR3 is CASSSGQGTYGYTF. CDR3 DNA sequence: TGTGCCAGCAGTTCGGGACAGGGGACCTATGGCTACACCTTC.

About this clonotype itself: With a much larger clone just one base away, this may be a read error. V gene TRBV20-1 combines with J gene TRBJ2-7; 8 bases align to TRBD1. Per the germline V gene, CDR1 is DFQATT and CDR2 is SNEGSKA (reference sequence). The CDR3 consists of 15 residues. The CDR3, as DNA: TGCAGTGCTAGAGGTCCGGGACAGGAGGTCTACGGGCAGTACTTC. Translated, it gives CSARGPGQEVYGQYF.

The table lists this clonotype with many counts. This CDR3 reads CASSPRGATSWNEQFF. CDR3 bases: TGCGCCAGCAGCCCACGGGGGGCCACCTCTTGGAATGAGCAGTTCTTC. This chain joins TRBV4-3 and TRBJ2-1; D is possibly TRBD2 (7 bases). Germline-derived CDR1 and CDR2 are LGHNA and YSLEER. The CDR3 sequence is 16 residues long. V lost 4 bases and J 7 bases, leaving 20 bases between the germline ends.

This clonotype occurred many times. The rearrangement links TRBV20-1 to TRBJ2-5; TRBD2 aligns across 12 bases. The V and J ends lost 7 bases and 0 bases, in that order; junction bases with no gene match: 9. CDR3 length equals 16 residues. CDR1 DFQATT and CDR2 SNEGSKA come from the germline V gene (reference sequence). The CDR3: CSGRGGTSGYQETQYF. CDR3 in DNA: TGCAGTGGCCGAGGAGGGACTAGCGGGTACCAAGAGACCCAGTACTTC.

This clonotype was observed many times. This chain uses TRBV12-3 or TRBV12-4 with TRBJ2-1; D possibly corresponds to TRBD1 (6 bases). V lost 4 bases to trimming and J lost 11 bases, with 12 bases between them. The CDR3 consists of 12 residues. This CDR3 is CASSSTGKKQFF. The CDR3, as DNA: TGTGCCAGCAGTTCCACAGGGAAGAAGCAGTTCTTC.

This clonotype was seen repeatedly, ten times or more. J is TRBJ1-5 and V is TRBV6-2 or TRBV6-3, with D uncertain. Germline V gives CDR1 MNHEY, CDR2 SVGEGT. V was pared by 7 bases and J by 0 bases, with 16 bases between. The CDR3 consists of 16 residues. The CDR3 DNA reads as TGTGCCAGCATCGGTGGACCGGACTATAGCAATCAGCCCCAGCATTTT. This encodes CASIGGPDYSNQPQHF.

This clonotype was recorded many times. V gene TRBV29-1 combines with J gene TRBJ1-2; 8 positions agree with TRBD1. Germline V gene data show CDR1 as SQVTM and CDR2 as ANQGSEA. This CDR3 has 11 residues. CDR3 sequence reads: CRQGVNGGYTF. DNA for the CDR3: TGCAGACAGGGGGTTAATGGCGGCTACACCTTC.

This clonotype was detected many times. The chain is built from TRBV5-1 and TRBJ1-6, with 7 bases matching TRBD1. Germline CDR1 is SGHRS and CDR2 is YFSETQ. The CDR3 is made up of 16 amino acids. Losses at the gene ends were 5 bases for V and 6 bases for J; bases not matched to a gene: 11. The CDR3 loop reads CASRPSTGAINSPLHF. The CDR3 bases are TGCGCCAGCAGGCCGTCTACAGGGGCGATTAATTCACCCCTCCACTTT. The full variable domain, completed using reference TRBV5-1 and TRBJ1-6, is KAGVTQTPRYLIKTRGQQVTLSCSPISGHRSVSWYQQTPGQGLQFLFEYFSETQRNKGNFPGRFSGRQFSNSRSEMNVSTLELGDSALYLCASRPSTGAINSPLHFGNGTRLTVT.

The CDR3 reads CSAFGRQETQYF. The CDR3 DNA follows: TGCAGTGCGTTCGGGCGACAAGAGACCCAGTACTTC. This rearrangement joins TRBV20-1 to TRBJ2-5; no clear D gene. This CDR3 comprises 12 residues. V gave up 6 bases and J gave up 2 bases, with 10 bases separating them. CDR1 DFQATT and CDR2 SNEGSKA come from the germline V gene (reference sequence).

This clonotype was detected many times. The chain employs TRBV20-1 and TRBJ1-2, with a possible D match to TRBD1 (6 bases). Trimming left V 5 bases short and J 8 bases short, with 21 bases between. Germline assignment: CDR1 DFQATT and CDR2 SNEGSKA (reference sequence). This CDR3 is 14 amino acids long. CDR3: CSADDGQTSAGYTF. For the CDR3, the DNA is TGCAGTGCTGATGATGGACAGACATCGGCGGGCTACACCTTC.

The rearrangement links TRBV29-1 to TRBJ2-7; D is possibly TRBD1 or TRBD2 (5 bases each). The CDR3 runs 11 residues. With 4 bases removed from V and 5 bases from J, the gap between germline ends came to 9 bases. From germline, CDR1 is SQVTM and CDR2 ANQGSEA. The CDR3 nucleotides are TGCAGCGTTGTGAGGGACGACGAGCAGTACTTC. Its protein is CSVVRDDEQYF.

This clonotype was recorded many times. The rearrangement uses TRBV6-2 or TRBV6-3 and TRBJ1-5, with 7 nucleotides matching TRBD1. Trimming at V came to 6 bases and at J to 5 bases, leaving 10 bases not matched to a gene. The CDR3 loop spans 15 amino acids. The germline CDR1 and CDR2 sequences are MNHEY and SVGEGT. The DNA of the CDR3 is TGTGCCAGCAGAGTTCCGGGGACAGTCGATCAGCCCCAGCATTTT. It codes for CASRVPGTVDQPQHF.